Below, 27 T cell receptor beta chains from the same sample are listed, as sequenced in a study of sequential checkpoint blockade in melanoma. Here immunoSEQ multiplex PCR was the method, and the copy in TCRdb shows in-frame clones only, minus some. There are approximately 8,700 clones in the sample; around 24% occur only once, and about 15% lies in the top ten. Treatment reported: randomized to nivolumab then ipilimumab (arm A) or the reverse (arm B). The starting material was tumor tissue (inferred from file names), obtained from a patient given nivolumab and ipilimumab in sequence. Every receptor here comes from a human donor with melanoma.

In this sample, this clone turned up a few times. The V call is TRBV6-8, the J call TRBJ2-3; D call uncertain. The CDR3 sequence is 15 residues long. From germline, CDR1 is MNHGY and CDR2 SAAAGT. Trimming took 0 bases from V and 4 from J, leaving 11 bases between them. The CDR3 reads CASSYSSSFADTQYF. For the CDR3, the DNA is TGTGCCAGCAGTTACTCGAGTAGCTTTGCAGATACGCAGTATTTT.

The rearrangement uses TRBV11-3 and TRBJ1-6; D not resolved. This CDR3 contains 14 residues. Between the trimmed V and J ends, which lost 4 bases and 4 bases, there was a span of 8 bases. Per germline, CDR1 SGHNT and CDR2 YENEEA. The CDR3 sequence: CASSYRDYNSPLHF. CDR3 in DNA: TGTGCCAGCAGCTATCGGGATTATAATTCACCCCTCCACTTT.

Many counts were recorded for this clone. The genes are TRBV11-3 and TRBJ2-1; D unresolved. The CDR3 is made up of 15 amino acids. Germline V gene lookup returns CDR1 SGHNT and CDR2 YENEEA. Deletions cut 4 bases from V and 8 bases from J, with 18 bases between. The CDR3 loop reads CASSSQVALRDEQFF. The CDR3, as DNA: TGTGCCAGCAGCTCCCAGGTCGCCCTTCGGGATGAGCAGTTCTTC. Supplemented by reference TRBV11-3 and TRBJ2-1, the full variable domain reads EAGVVQSPRYKIIEKKQPVAFWCNPISGHNTLYWYLQNLGQGPELLIRYENEEAVDDSQLPKDRFSAERLKGVDSTLKIQPAELGDSAVYLCASSSQVALRDEQFFGPGTRLTVL.

The genes are TRBV7-5 and TRBJ1-6; the DNA was not compared with TRBD1, the D call given in the table. TRBV7-5 is tagged as a pseudogene. The CDR3 contains 15 residues. CDR3 region: CASSLVGAGKSPLHF. The CDR3 nucleotides are TGTGCCAGCAGCTTAGTGGGGGCAGGTAAATCACCCCTCCACTTT.

This clone has a handful of counts. The gene calls are TRBV30 and TRBJ1-2, with D unresolved. Trimming removed 3 bases at V and 8 bases at J, with 7 bases between. Germline values: CDR1 GTSNPN, CDR2 SVGIG (reference sequence). This CDR3 has 10 amino acids. The CDR3 sequence: CAWRQYGYTF. CDR3 nucleotide sequence: TGTGCCTGGAGACAGTACGGCTACACCTTC.

This chain connects TRBV7-8 to TRBJ2-3, with D unresolved. Looked up from germline, CDR1 is SGHVS and CDR2 is FQNEAQ. V was cut by 5 bases and J by 3 bases, with 9 bases left in between. There are 13 residues in the CDR3. The CDR3 sequence is CASSPRPTDTQYF. Here the CDR3 DNA reads TGTGCCAGCAGCCCGCGGCCAACAGATACGCAGTATTTT. Full variable domain (remainder filled in from reference TRBV7-8 and TRBJ2-3): GAGVSQSPRYKVAKRGQDVALRCDPISGHVSLFWYQQALGQGPEFLTYFQNEAQLDKSGLPSDRFFAERPEGSVSTLKIQRTQQEDSAVYLCASSPRPTDTQYFGPGTRLTVL.

In this sample, this clone turned up many times. The chain carries TRBV11-3 and TRBJ2-1, with TRBD1 identical over 8 bases. From germline, CDR1 is SGHNT and CDR2 YENEEA. V lost 4 bases, J lost 7 bases, and 12 bases stayed unmatched. There are 16 residues in the CDR3. CDR3 nucleotides: TGTGCCAGCAGCTCCAGACAGGGGAAAGGGGCGAATGAGCAGTTCTTC. It codes for CASSSRQGKGANEQFF.

This clone was seen a few times. This chain joins TRBV28 and TRBJ1-4; possibly TRBD1 for D (5 bases). Germline assignment: CDR1 MDHEN and CDR2 SYDVKM. The CDR3 is 12 amino acids. V gave up 6 bases and J gave up 11 bases, with 13 bases separating them. The CDR3 sequence is CASSPKGVKLFF. CDR3 coding DNA: TGTGCCAGCAGCCCTAAAGGGGTTAAACTGTTTTTT.

Relative to its sample, this clone is medium-sized. J is TRBJ2-1 and V is TRBV6-8; 9 bases are a match to TRBD2. CDR1 and CDR2 from the germline V gene are MNHGY and SAAAGT. The CDR3 spans 15 residues. J was trimmed by 4 bases and V by 10 bases; bases with no gene match: 11. The CDR3 DNA is TGTGCCATCATGCCGGGACTAGCCGATTACAATGAGCAGTTCTTC. Protein product: CAIMPGLADYNEQFF.

As for this clone: One junction end does not reproduce the germline sequence, and a read error may be involved. The V call is TRBV30, the J call TRBJ2-2; 10 positions match TRBD2. Germline-derived CDR1 and CDR2 are GTSNPN and SVGIG (reference sequence). This CDR3 comprises 14 residues. The CDR3 here is CARRIAGGTGELFF. In nucleotides, the CDR3 is TGTGCCCGGAGAATAGCGGGAGGCACCGGGGAGCTGTTTTTT.

This clone was counted a few times. The chain uses TRBV11-3 and TRBJ2-3; D is uncertain. With 5 bases removed from V and 0 bases from J, the gap between germline ends came to 15 bases. There are 16 residues in the CDR3. Germline V CDR1 and CDR2: SGHNT, YENEEA. The CDR3 coding sequence is TGTGCCAGCAGCCCACGACTCGAGTCTAGCACAGATACGCAGTATTTT. Translated, it gives CASSPRLESSTDTQYF. Drawing the rest from reference TRBV11-3 and TRBJ2-3, the complete variable domain is EAGVVQSPRYKIIEKKQPVAFWCNPISGHNTLYWYLQNLGQGPELLIRYENEEAVDDSQLPKDRFSAERLKGVDSTLKIQPAELGDSAVYLCASSPRLESSTDTQYFGPGTRLTVL.

The chain joins TRBV5-1 to TRBJ2-1, with D perhaps TRBD2 (6 bases). V lost 4 bases and J 7 bases, leaving 15 bases between the germline ends. The length of the CDR3 is 14 residues. Germline assignment: CDR1 SGHRS and CDR2 YFSETQ. CDR3 amino acids: CASSPGVTLNEQFF. CDR3 sequence (DNA): TGCGCCAGCAGCCCGGGGGTTACTCTGAATGAGCAGTTCTTC.

This clone was recorded many times. V usage is TRBV11-3 and J usage is TRBJ2-3, with 9 nucleotides matching TRBD2. The CDR3 length is 15 residues. Germline V gene sequence: CDR1 SGHNT, CDR2 YENEEA. Trimming at V came to 3 bases and at J to 0 bases, leaving 1 base not matched to a gene. The CDR3 loop reads CASSLSGGSTDTQYF. For the CDR3, the DNA is TGTGCCAGCAGCTTGAGCGGGGGGAGCACAGATACGCAGTATTTT.

The CDR3 is CASSLRGPSSGGANVLTF. CDR3 in DNA: TGCGCCAGCAGCTTAAGGGGTCCTTCCTCGGGTGGGGCCAACGTCCTGACTTTC. The V and J genes are TRBV5-1 and TRBJ2-6, with a weak D call TRBD1 (5 bases). The CDR3 runs to 18 residues. The V gene's germline CDR1 is SGHRS and CDR2 YFSETQ. V was shortened by 2 bases and J by 3 bases, with 18 bases between the two germline ends.

The chain uses TRBV1 and TRBJ2-5; the DNA was not compared with TRBD1, the D call given in the table. TRBV1 has pseudogene status. The CDR3 contains 19 residues. In DNA form, the CDR3 reads TGCGCCAGCAGCCACGCCTCGACAGGATTGAGGCCCGAACAAGAGACCCAGTACTTC. It yields the protein CASSHASTGLRPEQETQYF.

V usage is TRBV25-1 and J usage is TRBJ1-6; D gene unclear. This CDR3 comprises 13 residues. The V and J ends lost 5 bases and 14 bases respectively, with 16 bases between them. CDR1 and CDR2 from the germline V gene are MGHDK and SYGVNS. The CDR3: CASSPWVGSALHF. In DNA, the CDR3 is TGTGCCAGCAGTCCTTGGGTAGGTAGTGCCCTCCACTTT.

This clone was counted a few times. The CDR3 spells CASSPRVGAGDTQYF. For the CDR3, the DNA is TGCGCCAGCAGCCCTCGGGTAGGGGCAGGAGATACGCAGTATTTT. The genes are TRBV5-1 and TRBJ2-3, with TRBD1 as a possible D gene (5 bases). The V gene lost 4 bases and the J gene lost 5 bases, with 17 bases spanning the gap. Germline lookup yields CDR1 SGHRS and CDR2 YFSETQ. This CDR3 is 15 amino acids long.

This chain connects TRBV9 to TRBJ2-1; D unresolved. This CDR3 contains 15 residues. Germline values: CDR1 SGDLS, CDR2 YYNGEE. V lost 0 bases, J lost 9 bases, and 16 bases lay in between. The CDR3 DNA follows: TGTGCCAGCAGCGTAGGGGAACTAATCTGGCCTGAGCAGTTCTTC. Its protein is CASSVGELIWPEQFF.

J is TRBJ2-2 and V is TRBV11-3; perhaps TRBD2 as D (5 bases). The V end lost 3 bases, the J end lost 1 base, and 6 bases lay between the germline ends. The CDR3 sequence is 14 residues long. Germline CDR1 is SGHNT and CDR2 is YENEEA. CDR3: CASSFGGNTGELFF. CDR3 sequence (DNA): TGTGCCAGCAGCTTTGGAGGGAACACCGGGGAGCTGTTTTTT.

This clone appeared a few times. The rearrangement links TRBV9 to TRBJ2-1, with 7 bases identical to TRBD2. The CDR3 is made up of 14 amino acids. The junction had 9 bases not matched to a gene; V was cut back by 5 bases and J by 7 bases. Germline V gives CDR1 SGDLS, CDR2 YYNGEE. The CDR3 spells CASRGGRSGNEQFF. In nucleotides, the CDR3 is TGTGCCAGCAGGGGAGGGCGGAGCGGAAATGAGCAGTTCTTC. The full variable domain, rest sourced from reference TRBV9 and TRBJ2-1, is DSGVTQTPKHLITATGQRVTLRCSPRSGDLSVYWYQQSLDQGLQFLIQYYNGEERAKGNILERFSAQQFPDLHSELNLSSLELGDSALYFCASRGGRSGNEQFFGPGTRLTVL.

The gene calls are TRBV29-1 and TRBJ2-2, with TRBD1 matching over 7 bases. Trimming took 5 bases from V and 4 from J; bases not matched to a gene: 4. CDR3 length: 13 residues. Germline V lookup: CDR1 SQVTM, CDR2 ANQGSEA. The CDR3 DNA sequence: TGCAGCGTTCCGGCAGGGGGCACCGGGGAGCTGTTTTTT. This sequence encodes CSVPAGGTGELFF.

This clone was detected once. The chain is built from TRBV30 and TRBJ2-1; 13 bases line up with TRBD2. The CDR3 consists of 17 residues. The J segment lost 9 bases and the V segment lost 0 bases, leaving 11 bases of the junction unmatched. Germline loops: CDR1 GTSNPN, CDR2 SVGIG (reference sequence). The CDR3 loop is CAWSVNGAGLAGSEQFF. The CDR3, as DNA: TGTGCCTGGAGTGTAAACGGGGCGGGACTAGCGGGATCTGAGCAGTTCTTC.

This clone was counted only a few times. V gene TRBV11-3 combines with J gene TRBJ2-6, with 7 bases identical to TRBD1. Germline trimming cut 3 bases from V and 4 bases from J; bases unmatched to any gene: 3. The V gene's germline CDR1 is SGHNT and CDR2 YENEEA. The CDR3 length is 15 residues. CDR3 sequence reads: CASSFGTAGANVLTF. The CDR3 bases are TGTGCCAGCAGCTTCGGGACAGCAGGGGCCAACGTCCTGACTTTC.

There are many counts of this clone. The CDR3 region has the DNA TGTGCCAGCAGCTTGACTAGTGGGCAAGAGACCCAGTACTTC. Translation: CASSLTSGQETQYF. The chain employs TRBV11-3 and TRBJ2-5; perhaps TRBD2 as D (6 bases). This CDR3 contains 14 residues. Germline assignment: CDR1 SGHNT and CDR2 YENEEA. Deletions cut 3 bases from V and 2 bases from J, with 10 bases between. The full variable domain, its missing parts supplied by reference TRBV11-3 and TRBJ2-5, is EAGVVQSPRYKIIEKKQPVAFWCNPISGHNTLYWYLQNLGQGPELLIRYENEEAVDDSQLPKDRFSAERLKGVDSTLKIQPAELGDSAVYLCASSLTSGQETQYFGPGTRLLVL.

The V call is TRBV28, the J call TRBJ1-2; 7 nucleotides agree with TRBD1. The CDR3 has 13 residues. V lost 9 bases and J lost 3; bases outside the gene matches: 7. Germline V lookup: CDR1 MDHEN, CDR2 SYDVKM. DNA for the CDR3: TGTGCCAGTTATACAGGGGCCGACTATGGCTACACCTTC. It codes for CASYTGADYGYTF.

This clone came up many times. The genes are TRBV7-6 and TRBJ2-5; 10 bases match TRBD1. The CDR3 contains 15 residues. The V gene's germline CDR1 is SGHVS and CDR2 FNYEAQ. V lost 4 bases, J lost 4 bases, and 6 bases stayed unmatched. The CDR3 sequence: CASSSRGQGGETQYF. Written as DNA, the CDR3 is TGTGCCAGCAGCTCCCGAGGACAGGGGGGAGAGACCCAGTACTTC.

The V call is TRBV19, the J call TRBJ2-1; a weak D match, TRBD2 (6 bases). V was pared by 2 bases and J by 4 bases, with 15 bases between. The CDR3 has 16 amino acids. Germline V gene sequence: CDR1 LNHDA, CDR2 SQIVND (reference sequence). For the CDR3, the DNA is TGTGCCAGTAGTATACGATTCGGGAGTAGTTACAATGAGCAGTTCTTC. As protein: CASSIRFGSSYNEQFF.